The 22 T cell receptor beta chains in this list originate from one sample, sequenced in a study of control samples from healthy donors and cancer patients. The table came from immunoSEQ multiplex PCR; TCRdb's copy has only in-frame clones and leaves some out. The sample consists of about 95,000 clones, over 80% of them appearing once. Material for sequencing was blood. These receptors all stem from a man between 25 and 39 years old in good health.

The rearrangement uses TRBV7-3 and TRBJ2-1; the D is unclear. Germline CDR1 and CDR2: SGHTA and FQGTGA. The CDR3 extends over 13 amino acids. Trimming left V 5 bases short and J 8 bases short, with 13 bases between. Here the CDR3 DNA reads TGTGCCAGCAGCCCAGGCGATAGCCATGAGCAGTTCTTC. This sequence encodes CASSPGDSHEQFF.

This clone was recorded only once. V usage is TRBV5-1 and J usage is TRBJ2-1; D gene uncertain. V dropped 4 bases and J dropped 10 bases, with 9 bases sitting between them. This CDR3 comprises 11 residues. The germline CDR1 and CDR2 sequences are SGHRS and YFSETQ. The CDR3 nucleotides read TGCGCCAGCAGCCGTTGGCCAGAGCAGTTCTTC. It codes for CASSRWPEQFF. The whole variable domain, remainder taken from reference TRBV5-1 and TRBJ2-1, is KAGVTQTPRYLIKTRGQQVTLSCSPISGHRSVSWYQQTPGQGLQFLFEYFSETQRNKGNFPGRFSGRQFSNSRSEMNVSTLELGDSALYLCASSRWPEQFFGPGTRLTVL.

The chain carries TRBV15 and TRBJ2-1; 10 bases are a match to TRBD1. After removal of 0 bases from V and 8 bases from J, the junction contained 7 bases not matched to a gene. The CDR3 loop spans 16 amino acids. The germline V gene encodes CDR1 LNHNV and CDR2 YYDKDF (reference sequence). The CDR3 reads CATSRDETGGADEQFF. In DNA, the CDR3 is TGTGCCACCAGCAGAGATGAGACAGGGGGCGCGGATGAGCAGTTCTTC. The full variable domain, its missing parts supplied by reference TRBV15 and TRBJ2-1, is DAMVIQNPRYQVTQFGKPVTLSCSQTLNHNVMYWYQQKSSQAPKLLFHYYDKDFNNEADTPDNFQSRRPNTSFCFLDIRSPGLGDTAMYLCATSRDETGGADEQFFGPGTRLTVL.

This chain uses TRBV12-3 or TRBV12-4 with TRBJ1-2; 8 nucleotides line up with TRBD1. The CDR3 spans 12 residues. The V gene end was trimmed by 3 bases and the J gene end by 8 bases; junction bases not matched to a gene: 2. DNA of the CDR3: TGTGCCAGCAGTTTCAGGGGGCTAGGCTACACCTTC. Translated, it gives CASSFRGLGYTF.

The chain joins TRBV14 to TRBJ2-2; D unresolved. V was cut by 0 bases and J by 9 bases, with 14 bases left in between. The CDR3 spans 15 residues. From germline, CDR1 is SGHDN and CDR2 FVKESK. CDR3 amino acids: CASSQDAVRSRELFF. The CDR3 nucleotides read TGTGCCAGCAGCCAAGACGCGGTACGGTCTCGGGAGCTGTTTTTT.

The chain recombines TRBV14 with TRBJ1-2; weak D call: TRBD1 (5 bases). V shed 4 bases and J shed 8 bases, with 20 bases lying between them. Germline CDR1 and CDR2: SGHDN and FVKESK. The CDR3 has 15 amino acids. DNA for the CDR3: TGTGCCAGCAGCCCTATAGAGTCGGGGGGGTACGGCTACACCTTC. It translates to CASSPIESGGYGYTF.

The CDR3: CASSQGATGALNYGYTF. The CDR3 region has the DNA TGTGCCAGCAGCCAAGGGGCGACAGGGGCCTTAAACTATGGCTACACCTTC. V usage is TRBV3-1 (or the pseudogene TRBV3-2) and J usage is TRBJ1-2; 8 bases match TRBD1. J was trimmed by 2 bases and V by 1 base; bases with no gene match: 9. CDR3 length: 17 residues. Germline V gene sequence: CDR1 LGHDT, CDR2 YNNKEL (reference sequence).

This rearrangement joins TRBV5-1 to TRBJ1-1; D gene uncertain. Trimming shortened V by 1 base and J by 1 base, and 8 bases separated the two germline ends. The CDR3 has 14 amino acids. CDR1 SGHRS and CDR2 YFSETQ come from the germline V gene. The CDR3 sequence is CASSLTQTNTEAFF. The DNA for the CDR3 is TGCGCCAGCAGCTTGACACAGACGAACACTGAAGCTTTCTTT.

V gene TRBV25-1 combines with J gene TRBJ1-1; D is ambiguous. With 7 bases removed from V and 2 bases from J, the gap between germline ends came to 5 bases. The CDR3 length is 11 residues. CDR1 and CDR2 from the germline V gene are MGHDK and SYGVNS. The CDR3 DNA reads as TGTGCCAGCATCTCAAACACTGAAGCTTTCTTT. Translating it yields CASISNTEAFF.

In the case of this clone: Other nucleotide sequences from this sample produce the same CDR3. This rearrangement joins TRBV19 to TRBJ1-2; D possibly corresponds to TRBD1 (5 bases). Germline assignment: CDR1 LNHDA and CDR2 SQIVND (reference sequence). Trimming shortened V by 6 bases and J by 3 bases, and 8 bases separated the two germline ends. The CDR3 has 12 amino acids. The CDR3 loop is CASSRGDYGYTF. DNA of the CDR3: TGTGCCAGTAGCCGGGGCGACTATGGCTACACCTTC. The full variable domain, rest sourced from reference TRBV19 and TRBJ1-2, is DGGITQSPKYLFRKEGQNVTLSCEQNLNHDAMYWYRQDPGQGLRLIYYSQIVNDFQKGDIAEGYSVSREKKESFPLTVTSAQKNPTAFYLCASSRGDYGYTFGSGTRLTVV.

The chain is built from TRBV19 and TRBJ1-2, with 8 bases matching TRBD1. The CDR3 is 15 residues long. The V gene end was trimmed by 1 base and the J gene end by 7 bases; junction bases not matched to a gene: 8. Germline V gene data show CDR1 as LNHDA and CDR2 as SQIVND (reference sequence). CDR3 residues: CASSIGGRGLSGYTF. The CDR3 DNA follows: TGTGCCAGTAGTATAGGCGGCAGGGGGCTGAGTGGCTACACCTTC. The complete variable domain, with remaining parts taken from reference TRBV19 and TRBJ1-2, reads DGGITQSPKYLFRKEGQNVTLSCEQNLNHDAMYWYRQDPGQGLRLIYYSQIVNDFQKGDIAEGYSVSREKKESFPLTVTSAQKNPTAFYLCASSIGGRGLSGYTFGSGTRLTVV.

V usage is TRBV11-2 and J usage is TRBJ1-2, with 7 bases aligning to TRBD1. CDR1 and CDR2 from the germline V gene are SGHAT and FQNNGV. V lost 5 bases and J lost 4; bases outside the gene matches: 4. CDR3 length: 13 amino acids. This CDR3 is CASSAQGPYGYTF. The DNA for the CDR3 is TGTGCCAGCAGCGCACAGGGGCCCTATGGCTACACCTTC.

The gene calls are TRBV7-2 and TRBJ2-2; D ambiguous. The V gene lost 5 bases and the J gene lost 4 bases, with 14 bases spanning the gap. Germline CDR1 is SGHTA and CDR2 is FQGNSA. The CDR3 loop spans 15 amino acids. The CDR3 sequence: CASSPRGFGTGELFF. The CDR3 region has the DNA TGTGCCAGCAGCCCCCGCGGATTTGGCACCGGGGAGCTGTTTTTT.

In its sample, this clone was seen a few times. The chain uses TRBV5-1 and TRBJ1-2; D not certain. The CDR3 runs to 13 residues. Looked up from germline, CDR1 is SGHRS and CDR2 is YFSETQ. Trimming took 4 bases from V and 4 from J, leaving 11 bases between them. The CDR3 sequence: CASSPDTVYGYTF. The CDR3 DNA follows: TGCGCCAGCAGCCCAGACACAGTCTATGGCTACACCTTC.

The chain is built from TRBV7-3 and TRBJ2-1; 8 bases agree with TRBD2. The ends lost 5 bases at V and 3 bases at J; junction bases unmatched: 9. The CDR3 length is 16 residues. CDR1 is SGHTA, CDR2 FQGTGA, per germline. CDR3 loop: CASSPNSGANYNEQFF. Here the CDR3 DNA reads TGTGCCAGCAGCCCGAATAGCGGGGCTAACTACAATGAGCAGTTCTTC. Together with reference TRBV7-3 and TRBJ2-1, the CDR3 gives the full variable domain: GAGVSQTPSNKVTEKGKYVELRCDPISGHTALYWYRQSLGQGPEFLIYFQGTGAADDSGLPNDRFFAVRPEGSVSTLKIQRTERGDSAVYLCASSPNSGANYNEQFFGPGTRLTVL.

The V and J genes are TRBV29-1 and TRBJ1-1, with D possibly matching TRBD1 (6 bases). The CDR3 contains 11 residues. The germline gives CDR1 SQVTM, CDR2 ANQGSEA. The V end was cut by 6 bases, the J end by 11 bases, with 16 bases between. The CDR3 loop reads CSVPEGGMAFF. In DNA form, the CDR3 reads TGCAGCGTCCCTGAAGGGGGGATGGCTTTCTTT.

The chain recombines TRBV6-4 with TRBJ1-1; a possible D gene is TRBD1 (5 bases). Per the germline V gene, CDR1 is MRHNA and CDR2 is SNTAGT. This CDR3 is built from 14 residues. Trimming shortened V by 8 bases and J by 1 base, and 14 bases separated the two germline ends. Written as DNA, the CDR3 is TGTGCCAGCTCCCCGGGGGGAGCGAACACTGAAGCTTTCTTT. It yields the protein CASSPGGANTEAFF.

V usage is TRBV9 and J usage is TRBJ1-4; the D gene is possibly TRBD1 (5 bases). Germline V gene lookup returns CDR1 SGDLS and CDR2 YYNGEE. The CDR3 is made up of 18 amino acids. Trimming left V 3 bases short and J 2 bases short, with 20 bases between. The CDR3 here is CASSARDWTTGTNEKLFF. CDR3 DNA: TGTGCCAGCAGCGCCCGGGACTGGACGACTGGGACTAATGAAAAACTGTTTTTT.

The rearrangement uses TRBV7-3 and TRBJ2-6; D is ambiguous. The CDR3 is 17 residues long. Trimming left V 2 bases short and J 4 bases short, with 15 bases between. Germline loops: CDR1 SGHTA, CDR2 FQGTGA. CDR3 nucleotide sequence: TGTGCCAGCAGCTTAGTAGGGTCGGCGTCGGGGGCCAACGTCCTGACTTTC. This encodes CASSLVGSASGANVLTF.

This chain connects TRBV2 to TRBJ1-5, with D unresolved. Germline CDR1 reads SNHLY; CDR2 reads FYNNEI. V lost 8 bases, J lost 4 bases, and 15 bases lay in between. The CDR3 runs 14 residues. As DNA, the CDR3 is TGTGCCAGCTCTTTCGAACGGACGAATCAGCCCCAGCATTTT. Translation: CASSFERTNQPQHF. The variable domain in full, with the rest retrieved from reference TRBV2 and TRBJ1-5, is EPEVTQTPSHQVTQMGQEVILRCVPISNHLYFYWYRQILGQKVEFLVSFYNNEISEKSEIFDDQFSVERPDGSNFTLKIRSTKLEDSAMYFCASSFERTNQPQHFGDGTRLSIL.

The chain uses TRBV24-1 and TRBJ2-6; perhaps TRBD2 as D (5 bases). From germline, CDR1 is KGHDR and CDR2 SFDVKD. Trimming shortened V by 4 bases and J by 2 bases, and 23 bases separated the two germline ends. This CDR3 is 20 amino acids long. The CDR3 is CATSDHSMGEVSTGANVLTF. The CDR3 DNA reads as TGTGCCACCAGTGACCACTCTATGGGAGAGGTTAGCACTGGGGCCAACGTCCTGACTTTC.

This clone has only one observation. The chain recombines TRBV4-2 with TRBJ1-6; D unresolved. The CDR3 covers 15 residues. V was trimmed by 0 bases and J by 3 bases, leaving 6 bases between them. Germline V lookup: CDR1 LGHNA, CDR2 YNFKEQ. The CDR3 loop reads CASSQEAIYNSPLHF. DNA of the CDR3: TGTGCCAGCAGCCAAGAGGCGATCTATAATTCACCCCTCCACTTT.